This T cell receptor (beta chain) comes out of a study of blood T cells in healthy people across ages. Trimming at V came to 3 bases and at J to 7 bases, leaving 8 bases not matched to a gene. The CDR3 spans 15 residues. Germline lookup yields CDR1 KGHSH and CDR2 LQKENI. A minimum of 6 million PBMCs was isolated per sample. Primers used in a second PCR of about 6 to 11 cycles were a sample-barcoded 5' primer and a J-beta primer mix. TCRdb ran MiXCR on the 5' RACE reads and lists one entry per CDR3 protein. The sample has about 640,000 distinct CDR3 sequences; roughly three fifths are singletons. The receptor was isolated from a man aged 55 to 70 in good health. The chain carries TRBV18 and TRBJ2-1; 8 nucleotides match TRBD1. Sequencing was carried out using blood. CDR3 sequence reads: CASSPLQGAGNEQFF. CDR3 nucleotide sequence: TGTGCCAGCTCACCTCTCCAGGGGGCGGGAAATGAGCAGTTCTTC.